This T cell receptor beta chain was identified in a study of T cell changes during pregnancy in multiple sclerosis (dated by TCRdb to the late 2010s). General notes on the study: Changes in the T cell repertoire over the course of pregnancy were examined in this study in women with multiple sclerosis.

Including the terminal cysteine and phenylalanine, the CDR3 comprises 11 residues. Of the read, only the CDR3 DNA is kept; its 33 bases are in frame from base 1. CDR1 and CDR2 are read off the germline V gene as WSHSY and SAAADI. The trim is 3 bases for V and 12 bases for J, with a gap of 9 bases between the germline ends. This clone was seen a single time. No antigen is known for it. There are no base qualities to consult, and no much larger clone falls within one base. To prepare the library, the immunoSEQ multiplex PCR assay was applied. TCRdb took this table from immuneACCESS and kept in-frame rearrangements with V and J called. Such tables lack part of the clones; where checked against another copy, unresolved V genes explain under half of the gap, and the rest is unexplained. The table for this sample lists some 100,000 clones; around 94% of them were counted only once. The top ten clonotypes cover 1% to 1.5% of the sample.

This clonotype was sampled from a female donor with multiple sclerosis, enrolled in a pregnancy study. The sequence links TRBV10-2 to TRBJ2-1; TRBD1 is a weak D gene call, 6 bases matching. Here the sequenced sample was peripheral blood, taken in the second trimester of pregnancy. The CDR3 region has the sequence CASSDSTGQFF. The DNA is TGCGCCAGCAGTGATTCGACAGGGCAGTTCTTC.